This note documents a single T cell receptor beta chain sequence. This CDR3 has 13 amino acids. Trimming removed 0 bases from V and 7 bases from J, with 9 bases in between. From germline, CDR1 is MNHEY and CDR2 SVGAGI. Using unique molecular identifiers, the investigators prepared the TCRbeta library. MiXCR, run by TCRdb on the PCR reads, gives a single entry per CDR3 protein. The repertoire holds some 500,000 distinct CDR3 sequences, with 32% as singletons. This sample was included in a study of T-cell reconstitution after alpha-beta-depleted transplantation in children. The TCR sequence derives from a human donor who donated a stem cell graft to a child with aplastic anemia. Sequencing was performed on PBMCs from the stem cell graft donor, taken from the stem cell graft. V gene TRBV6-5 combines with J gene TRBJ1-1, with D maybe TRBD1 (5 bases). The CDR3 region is CASSYSGTNEAFF. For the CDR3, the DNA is TGTGCCAGCAGTTACTCGGGGACCAATGAAGCTTTCTTT.